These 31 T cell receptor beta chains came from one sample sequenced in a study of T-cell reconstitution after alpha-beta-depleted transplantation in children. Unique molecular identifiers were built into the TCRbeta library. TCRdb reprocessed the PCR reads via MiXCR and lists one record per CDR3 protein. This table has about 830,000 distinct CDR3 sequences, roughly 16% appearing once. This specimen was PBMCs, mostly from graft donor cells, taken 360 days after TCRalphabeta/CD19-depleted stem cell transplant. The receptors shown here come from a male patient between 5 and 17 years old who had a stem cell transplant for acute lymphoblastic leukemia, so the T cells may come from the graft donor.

The CDR3 sequence: CAITTLGARGYEQYF. CDR3 nucleotide sequence: TGTGCCATCACGACATTGGGGGCTAGAGGCTACGAGCAGTACTTC. V and J are TRBV10-3 and TRBJ2-7, with D possibly TRBD1 on 6 matching bases. The ends were cut back, 7 bases at V and 3 bases at J, with 19 bases in the middle. The germline CDR1 and CDR2 sequences are ENHRY and SYGVKD. The CDR3 covers 15 residues.

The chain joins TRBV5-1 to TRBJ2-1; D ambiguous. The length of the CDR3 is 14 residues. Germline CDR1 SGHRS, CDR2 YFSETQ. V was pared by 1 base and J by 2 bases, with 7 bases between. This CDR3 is CASSLLGTYNEQFF. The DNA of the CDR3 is TGCGCCAGCAGCTTGTTAGGAACCTACAATGAGCAGTTCTTC.

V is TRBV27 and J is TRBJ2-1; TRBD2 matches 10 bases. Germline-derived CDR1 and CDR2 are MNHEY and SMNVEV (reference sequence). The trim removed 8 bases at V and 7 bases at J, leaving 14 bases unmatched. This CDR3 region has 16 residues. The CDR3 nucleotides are TGTGCCAGCGCTGTGGGAGCGGGAGGGCCGCGGAATGAGCAGTTCTTC. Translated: CASAVGAGGPRNEQFF.

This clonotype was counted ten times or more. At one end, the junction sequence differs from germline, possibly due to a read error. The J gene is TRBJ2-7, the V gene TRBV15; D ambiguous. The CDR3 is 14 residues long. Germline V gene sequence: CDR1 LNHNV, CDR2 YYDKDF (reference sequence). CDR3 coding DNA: TGTGCCACCAGCGGAGACATCTTTTCCTACGAGCAGTACTTC. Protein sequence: CATSGDIFSYEQYF.

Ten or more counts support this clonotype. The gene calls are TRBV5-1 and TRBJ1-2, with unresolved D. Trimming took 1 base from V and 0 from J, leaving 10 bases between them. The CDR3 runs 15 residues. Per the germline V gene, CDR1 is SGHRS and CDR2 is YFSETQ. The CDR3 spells CASSLRGKANYGYTF. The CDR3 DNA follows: TGCGCCAGCAGCTTGCGGGGAAAAGCTAACTATGGCTACACCTTC.

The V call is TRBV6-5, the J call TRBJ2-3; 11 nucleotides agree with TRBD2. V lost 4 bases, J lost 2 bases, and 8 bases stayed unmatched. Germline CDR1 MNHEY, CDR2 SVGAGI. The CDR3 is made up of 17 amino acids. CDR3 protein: CASSSLSGRALTDTQYF. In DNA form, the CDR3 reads TGTGCCAGCAGTTCCCTTAGCGGGAGGGCCCTCACAGATACGCAGTATTTT.

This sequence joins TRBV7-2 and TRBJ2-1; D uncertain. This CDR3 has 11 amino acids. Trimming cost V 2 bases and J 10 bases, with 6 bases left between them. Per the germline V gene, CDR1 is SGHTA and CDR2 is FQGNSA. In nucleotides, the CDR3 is TGTGCCAGCAGCTTACCGACCGAGCAGTTCTTC. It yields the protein CASSLPTEQFF. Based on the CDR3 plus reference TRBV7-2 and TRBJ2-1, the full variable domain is GAGVSQSPSNKVTEKGKDVELRCDPISGHTALYWYRQSLGQGLEFLIYFQGNSAPDKSGLPSDRFSAERTGGSVSTLTIQRTQQEDSAVYLCASSLPTEQFFGPGTRLTVL.

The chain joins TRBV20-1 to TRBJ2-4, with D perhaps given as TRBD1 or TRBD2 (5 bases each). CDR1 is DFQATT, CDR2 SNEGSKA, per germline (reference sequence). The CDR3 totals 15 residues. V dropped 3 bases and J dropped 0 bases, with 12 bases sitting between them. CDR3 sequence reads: CSASRDPQAKNIQYF. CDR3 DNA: TGCAGTGCTAGCCGGGACCCACAAGCCAAAAACATTCAGTACTTC.

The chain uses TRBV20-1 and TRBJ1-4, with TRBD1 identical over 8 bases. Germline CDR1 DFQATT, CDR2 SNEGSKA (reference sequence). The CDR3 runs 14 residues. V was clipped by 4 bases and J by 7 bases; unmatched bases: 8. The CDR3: CSATLTGVGEKLFF. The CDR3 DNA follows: TGCAGTGCTACCCTGACAGGGGTAGGTGAAAAACTGTTTTTT.

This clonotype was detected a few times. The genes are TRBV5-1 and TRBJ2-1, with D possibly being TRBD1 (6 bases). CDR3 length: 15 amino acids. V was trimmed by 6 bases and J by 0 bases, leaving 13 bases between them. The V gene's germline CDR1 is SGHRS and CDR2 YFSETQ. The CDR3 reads CASTYRGSSYNEQFF. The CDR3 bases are TGCGCCAGCACATATAGGGGGAGCTCCTACAATGAGCAGTTCTTC. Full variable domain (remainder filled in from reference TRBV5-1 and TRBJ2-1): KAGVTQTPRYLIKTRGQQVTLSCSPISGHRSVSWYQQTPGQGLQFLFEYFSETQRNKGNFPGRFSGRQFSNSRSEMNVSTLELGDSALYLCASTYRGSSYNEQFFGPGTRLTVL.

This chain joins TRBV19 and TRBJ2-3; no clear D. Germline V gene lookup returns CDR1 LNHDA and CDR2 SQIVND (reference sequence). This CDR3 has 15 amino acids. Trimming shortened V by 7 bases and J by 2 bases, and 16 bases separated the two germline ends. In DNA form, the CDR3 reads TGTGCCAGTATGGAAGACGGTATCGCCACAGATACGCAGTATTTT. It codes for CASMEDGIATDTQYF.

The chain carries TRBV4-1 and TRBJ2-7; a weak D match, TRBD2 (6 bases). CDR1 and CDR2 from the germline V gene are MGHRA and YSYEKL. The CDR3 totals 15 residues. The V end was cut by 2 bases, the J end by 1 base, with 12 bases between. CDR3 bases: TGCGCCAGCAGCCAACAGGGACTCCCTTCCTACGAGCAGTACTTC. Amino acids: CASSQQGLPSYEQYF.

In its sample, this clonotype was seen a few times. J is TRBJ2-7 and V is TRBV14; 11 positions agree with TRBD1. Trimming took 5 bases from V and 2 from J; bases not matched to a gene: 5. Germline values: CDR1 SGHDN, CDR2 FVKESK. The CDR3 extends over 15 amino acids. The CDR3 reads CASSDRGQGAYEQYF. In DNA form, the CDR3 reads TGTGCCAGCAGCGACCGGGGACAGGGGGCCTACGAGCAGTACTTC.

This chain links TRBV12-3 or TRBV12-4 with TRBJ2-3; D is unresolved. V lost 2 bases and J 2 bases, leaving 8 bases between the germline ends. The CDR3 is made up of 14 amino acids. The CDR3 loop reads CASSLSQITDTQYF. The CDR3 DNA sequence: TGTGCCAGCAGTTTATCACAGATCACAGATACGCAGTATTTT.

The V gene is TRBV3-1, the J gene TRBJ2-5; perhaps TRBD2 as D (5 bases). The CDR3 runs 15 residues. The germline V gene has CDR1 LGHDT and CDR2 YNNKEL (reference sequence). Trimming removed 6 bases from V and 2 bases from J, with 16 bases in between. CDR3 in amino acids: CASSPRPRGQETQYF. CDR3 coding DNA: TGTGCCAGCAGTCCCAGACCGAGAGGGCAAGAGACCCAGTACTTC.

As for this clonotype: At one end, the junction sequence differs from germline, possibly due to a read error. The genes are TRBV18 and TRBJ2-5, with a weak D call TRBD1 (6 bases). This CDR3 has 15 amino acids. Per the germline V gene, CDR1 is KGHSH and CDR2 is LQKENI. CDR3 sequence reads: CASSPTGSAQGTQYF. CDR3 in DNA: TGTGCCAGCTCACCAACAGGGTCGGCGCAAGGGACCCAGTACTTC.

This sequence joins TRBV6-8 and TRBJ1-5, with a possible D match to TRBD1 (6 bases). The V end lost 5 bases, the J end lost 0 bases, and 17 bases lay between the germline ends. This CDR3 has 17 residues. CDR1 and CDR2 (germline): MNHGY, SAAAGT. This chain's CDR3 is CASSLREGGYSNQPQHF. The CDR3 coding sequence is TGTGCCAGCAGTCTCAGGGAAGGGGGGTATAGCAATCAGCCCCAGCATTTT.

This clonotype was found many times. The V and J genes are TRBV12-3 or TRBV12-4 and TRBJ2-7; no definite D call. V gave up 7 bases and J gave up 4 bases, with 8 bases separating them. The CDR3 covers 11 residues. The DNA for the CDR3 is TGTGCCAGCATGGTTGGTTACGAGCAGTACTTC. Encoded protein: CASMVGYEQYF.

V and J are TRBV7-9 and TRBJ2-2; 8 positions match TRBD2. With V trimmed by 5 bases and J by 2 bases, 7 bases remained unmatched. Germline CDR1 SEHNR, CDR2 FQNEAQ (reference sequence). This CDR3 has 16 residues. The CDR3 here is CASSQPGTSNTGELFF. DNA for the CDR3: TGTGCCAGCAGCCAACCGGGGACTAGTAACACCGGGGAGCTGTTTTTT.

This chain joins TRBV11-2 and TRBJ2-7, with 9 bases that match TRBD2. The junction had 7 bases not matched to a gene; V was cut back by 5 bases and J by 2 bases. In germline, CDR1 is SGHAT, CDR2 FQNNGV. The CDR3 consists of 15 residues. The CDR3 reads CASSGWTSATYEQYF. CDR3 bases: TGTGCCAGCAGCGGGTGGACTAGCGCTACCTACGAGCAGTACTTC.

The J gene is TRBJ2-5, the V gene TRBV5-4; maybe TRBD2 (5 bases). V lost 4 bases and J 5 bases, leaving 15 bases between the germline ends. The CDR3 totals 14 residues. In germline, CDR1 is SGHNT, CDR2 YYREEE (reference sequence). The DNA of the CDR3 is TGTGCCAGCAGCGATATTACTAGGCAGGAGACCCAGTACTTC. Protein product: CASSDITRQETQYF.

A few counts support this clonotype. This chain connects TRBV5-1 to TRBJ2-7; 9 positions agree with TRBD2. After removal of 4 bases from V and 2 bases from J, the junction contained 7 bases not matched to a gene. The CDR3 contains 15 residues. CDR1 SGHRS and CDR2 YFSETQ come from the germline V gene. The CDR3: CASSRFSGSPYEQYF. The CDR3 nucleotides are TGCGCCAGCAGCCGATTTAGCGGGAGCCCCTACGAGCAGTACTTC.

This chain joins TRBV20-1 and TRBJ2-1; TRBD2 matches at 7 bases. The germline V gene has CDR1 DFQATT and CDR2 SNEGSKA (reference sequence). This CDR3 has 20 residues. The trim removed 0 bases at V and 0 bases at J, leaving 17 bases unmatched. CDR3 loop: CSARDPRASGPTLSYNEQFF. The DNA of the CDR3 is TGCAGTGCTAGAGATCCTCGGGCTAGCGGCCCTACTCTCTCCTACAATGAGCAGTTCTTC.

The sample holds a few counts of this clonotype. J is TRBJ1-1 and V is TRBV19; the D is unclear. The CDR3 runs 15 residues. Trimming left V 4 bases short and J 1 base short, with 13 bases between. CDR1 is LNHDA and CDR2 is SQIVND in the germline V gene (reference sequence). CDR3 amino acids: CASSRGLKGNTEAFF. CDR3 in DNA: TGTGCCAGTAGTAGAGGGTTGAAAGGGAACACTGAAGCTTTCTTT.

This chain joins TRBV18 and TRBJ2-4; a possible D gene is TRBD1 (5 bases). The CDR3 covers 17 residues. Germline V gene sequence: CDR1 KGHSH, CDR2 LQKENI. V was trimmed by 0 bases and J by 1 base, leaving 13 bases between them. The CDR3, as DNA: TGTGCCAGCTCACCACCGTGGGGCCTGACGGCCAAAAACATTCAGTACTTC. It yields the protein CASSPPWGLTAKNIQYF.

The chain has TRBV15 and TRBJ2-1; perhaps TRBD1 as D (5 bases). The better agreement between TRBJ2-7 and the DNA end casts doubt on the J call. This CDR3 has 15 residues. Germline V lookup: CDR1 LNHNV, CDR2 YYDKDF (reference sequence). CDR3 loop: CATSRERGRGNEQYF. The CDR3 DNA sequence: TGTGCCACCAGCAGAGAAAGGGGAAGGGGCAATGAGCAGTACTTC.

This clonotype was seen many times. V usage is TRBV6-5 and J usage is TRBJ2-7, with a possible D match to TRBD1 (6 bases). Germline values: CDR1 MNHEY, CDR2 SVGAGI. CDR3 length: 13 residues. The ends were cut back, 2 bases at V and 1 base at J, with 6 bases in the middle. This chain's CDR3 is CASSYGQSYEQYF. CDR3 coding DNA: TGTGCCAGCAGTTACGGACAGTCCTACGAGCAGTACTTC.

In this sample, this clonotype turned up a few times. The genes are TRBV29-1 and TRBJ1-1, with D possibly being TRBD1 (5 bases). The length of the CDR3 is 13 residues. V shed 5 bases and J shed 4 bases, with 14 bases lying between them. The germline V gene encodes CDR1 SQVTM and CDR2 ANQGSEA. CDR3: CSVTRVGVTEAFF. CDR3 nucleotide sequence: TGCAGCGTTACCAGGGTGGGCGTCACTGAAGCTTTCTTT.

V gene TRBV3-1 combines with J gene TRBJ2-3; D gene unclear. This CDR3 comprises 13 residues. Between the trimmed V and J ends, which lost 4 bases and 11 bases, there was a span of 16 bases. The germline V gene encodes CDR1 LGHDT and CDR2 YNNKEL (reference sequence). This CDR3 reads CASSLRTPRRQYF. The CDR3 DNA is TGTGCCAGCAGCCTCCGGACCCCAAGAAGGCAGTATTTT.

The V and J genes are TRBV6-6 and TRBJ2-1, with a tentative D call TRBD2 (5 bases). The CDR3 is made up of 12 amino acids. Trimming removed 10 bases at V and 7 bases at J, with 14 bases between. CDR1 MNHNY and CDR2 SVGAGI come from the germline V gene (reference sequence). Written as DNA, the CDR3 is TGTGCCACCATGGGCGAGGGTAATGAGCAGTTCTTC. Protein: CATMGEGNEQFF.

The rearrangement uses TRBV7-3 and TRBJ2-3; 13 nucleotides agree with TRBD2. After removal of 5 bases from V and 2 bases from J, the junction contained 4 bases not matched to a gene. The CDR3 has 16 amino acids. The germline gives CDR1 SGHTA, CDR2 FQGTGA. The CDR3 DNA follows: TGTGCCAGCAGCATACTAGCGGGAGGGCCCACAGATACGCAGTATTTT. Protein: CASSILAGGPTDTQYF.